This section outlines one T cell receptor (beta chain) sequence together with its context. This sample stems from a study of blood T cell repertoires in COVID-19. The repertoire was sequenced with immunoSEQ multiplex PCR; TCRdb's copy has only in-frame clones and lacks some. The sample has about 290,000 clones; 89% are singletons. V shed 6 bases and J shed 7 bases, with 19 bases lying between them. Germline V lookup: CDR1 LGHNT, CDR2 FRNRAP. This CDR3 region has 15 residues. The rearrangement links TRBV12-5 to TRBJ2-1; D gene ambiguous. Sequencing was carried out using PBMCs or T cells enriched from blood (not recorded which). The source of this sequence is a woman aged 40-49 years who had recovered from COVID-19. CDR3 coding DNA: TGTGCTAGTGGCCTCGACTCTACACCATGGAATGAGCAGTTCTTC. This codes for CASGLDSTPWNEQFF.